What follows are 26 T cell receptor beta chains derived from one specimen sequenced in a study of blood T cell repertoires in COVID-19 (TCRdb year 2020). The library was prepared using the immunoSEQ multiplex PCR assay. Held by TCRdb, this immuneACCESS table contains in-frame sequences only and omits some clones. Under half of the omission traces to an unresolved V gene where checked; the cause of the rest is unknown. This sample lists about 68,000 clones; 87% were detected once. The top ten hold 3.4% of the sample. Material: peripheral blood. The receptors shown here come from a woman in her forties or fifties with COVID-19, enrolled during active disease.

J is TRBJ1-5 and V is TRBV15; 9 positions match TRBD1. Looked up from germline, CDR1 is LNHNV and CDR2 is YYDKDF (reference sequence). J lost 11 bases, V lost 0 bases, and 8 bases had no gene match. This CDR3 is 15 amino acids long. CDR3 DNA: TGTGCCACCAGCAGAGAGGGGACAGGGCGCCTCGCCCAGCATTTT. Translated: CATSREGTGRLAQHF.

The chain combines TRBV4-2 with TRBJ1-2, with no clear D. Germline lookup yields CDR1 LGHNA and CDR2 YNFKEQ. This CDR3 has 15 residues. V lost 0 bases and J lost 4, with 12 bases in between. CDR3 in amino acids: CASSQDPLGSYGYTF. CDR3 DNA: TGTGCCAGCAGCCAAGATCCCCTAGGCAGCTATGGCTACACCTTC.

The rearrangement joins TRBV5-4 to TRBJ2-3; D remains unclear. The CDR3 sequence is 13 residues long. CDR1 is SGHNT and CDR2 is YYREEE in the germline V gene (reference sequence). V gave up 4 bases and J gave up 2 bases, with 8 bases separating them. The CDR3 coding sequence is TGTGCCAGCAGCCGCGCTGACACAGATACGCAGTATTTT. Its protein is CASSRADTDTQYF.

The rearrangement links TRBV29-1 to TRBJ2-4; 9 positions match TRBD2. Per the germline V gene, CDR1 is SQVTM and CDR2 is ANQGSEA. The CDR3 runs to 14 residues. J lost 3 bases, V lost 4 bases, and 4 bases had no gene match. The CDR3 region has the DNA TGCAGCGTTGGGGTGACTAGCGGCAAAAACATTCAGTACTTC. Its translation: CSVGVTSGKNIQYF.

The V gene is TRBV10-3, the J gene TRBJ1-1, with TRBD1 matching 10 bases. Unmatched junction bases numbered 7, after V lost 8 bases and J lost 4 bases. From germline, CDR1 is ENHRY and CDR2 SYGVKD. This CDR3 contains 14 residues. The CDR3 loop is CAIGAGTGVTEAFF. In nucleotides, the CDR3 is TGTGCCATCGGCGCCGGGACAGGGGTCACTGAAGCTTTCTTT.

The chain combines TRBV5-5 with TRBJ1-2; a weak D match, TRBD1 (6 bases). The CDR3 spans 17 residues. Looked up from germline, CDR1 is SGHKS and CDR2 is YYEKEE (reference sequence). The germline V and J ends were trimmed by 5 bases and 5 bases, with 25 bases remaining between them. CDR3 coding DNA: TGTGCCAGCAGTCCCCTTGGACAGTCTACCTTGGGGTATGGCTACACCTTC. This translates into CASSPLGQSTLGYGYTF.

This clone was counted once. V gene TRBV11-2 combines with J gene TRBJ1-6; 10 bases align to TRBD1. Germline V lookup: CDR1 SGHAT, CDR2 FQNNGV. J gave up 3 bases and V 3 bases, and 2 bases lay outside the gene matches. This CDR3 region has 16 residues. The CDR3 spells CASSFWDRGYNSPLHF. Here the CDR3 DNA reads TGTGCCAGCAGCTTTTGGGACAGGGGCTATAATTCACCCCTCCACTTT.

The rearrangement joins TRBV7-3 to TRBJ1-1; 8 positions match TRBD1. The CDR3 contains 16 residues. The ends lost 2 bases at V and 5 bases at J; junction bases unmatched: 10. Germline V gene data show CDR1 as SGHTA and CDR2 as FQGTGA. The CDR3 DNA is TGTGCCAGCAGCTTAGACGCCACAGGGGGAAGGACTGAAGCTTTCTTT. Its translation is CASSLDATGGRTEAFF.

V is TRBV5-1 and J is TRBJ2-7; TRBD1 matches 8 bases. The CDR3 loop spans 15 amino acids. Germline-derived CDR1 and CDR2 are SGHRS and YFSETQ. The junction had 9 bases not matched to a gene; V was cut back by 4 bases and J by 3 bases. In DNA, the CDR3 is TGCGCCAGCAGCGTGGACAGGGCTGAGCTCTACGAGCAGTACTTC. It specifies CASSVDRAELYEQYF.

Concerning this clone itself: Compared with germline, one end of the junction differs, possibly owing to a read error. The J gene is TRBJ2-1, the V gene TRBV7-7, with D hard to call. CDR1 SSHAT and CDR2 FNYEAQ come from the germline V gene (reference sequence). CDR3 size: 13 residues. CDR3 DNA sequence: TGTGCTAGCAGCTTAGGTCTCTCCTCCTGGCAGTTCTTC. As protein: CASSLGLSSWQFF.

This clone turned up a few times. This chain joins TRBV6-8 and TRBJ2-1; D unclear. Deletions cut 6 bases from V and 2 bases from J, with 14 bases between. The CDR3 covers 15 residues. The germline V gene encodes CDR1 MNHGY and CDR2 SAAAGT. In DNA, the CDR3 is TGTGCCAGCAGCCCATGGCAGGTCCCCTACAATGAGCAGTTCTTC. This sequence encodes CASSPWQVPYNEQFF.

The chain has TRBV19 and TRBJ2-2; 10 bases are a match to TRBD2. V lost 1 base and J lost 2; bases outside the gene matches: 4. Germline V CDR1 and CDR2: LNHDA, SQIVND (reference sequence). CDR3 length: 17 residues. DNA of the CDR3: TGTGCCAGTAGTATAGCTAGCGGGAGTGCCAACACCGGGGAGCTGTTTTTT. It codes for CASSIASGSANTGELFF.

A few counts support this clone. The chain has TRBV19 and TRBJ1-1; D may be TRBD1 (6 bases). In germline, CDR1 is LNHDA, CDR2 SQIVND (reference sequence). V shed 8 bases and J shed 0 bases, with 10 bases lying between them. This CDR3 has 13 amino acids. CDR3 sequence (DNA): TGTGCCAGTCGGGACACCCTGAACACTGAAGCTTTCTTT. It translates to CASRDTLNTEAFF.

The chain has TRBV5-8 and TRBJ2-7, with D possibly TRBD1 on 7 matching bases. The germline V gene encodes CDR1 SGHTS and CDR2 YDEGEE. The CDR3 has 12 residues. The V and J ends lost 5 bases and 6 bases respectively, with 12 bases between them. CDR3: CASRDYRGEQYF. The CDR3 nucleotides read TGTGCCAGCAGGGACTACAGGGGCGAGCAGTACTTC.

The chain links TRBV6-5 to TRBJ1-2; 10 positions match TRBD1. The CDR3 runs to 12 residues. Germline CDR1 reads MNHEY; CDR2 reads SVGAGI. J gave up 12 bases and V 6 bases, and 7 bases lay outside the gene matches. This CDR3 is CASSVTGGGHTF. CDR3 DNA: TGTGCCAGCAGCGTGACAGGGGGCGGCCACACCTTC.

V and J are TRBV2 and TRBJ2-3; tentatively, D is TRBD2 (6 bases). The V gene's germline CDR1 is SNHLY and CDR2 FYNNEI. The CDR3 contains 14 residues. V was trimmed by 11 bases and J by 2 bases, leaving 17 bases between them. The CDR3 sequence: CAARGGKSTDTQYF. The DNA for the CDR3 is TGTGCCGCGAGGGGCGGGAAATCCACAGATACGCAGTATTTT.

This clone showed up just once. CDR3 bases: TGTGCCAGCAGCTCGATCCGACTAGCGACGTTGCAGTACTTC. Its translation: CASSSIRLATLQYF. J is TRBJ2-7 and V is TRBV6-5; 8 bases match TRBD2. CDR1 is MNHEY, CDR2 SVGAGI, per germline. The length of the CDR3 is 14 residues. Losses at the gene ends were 6 bases for V and 9 bases for J; bases not matched to a gene: 13.

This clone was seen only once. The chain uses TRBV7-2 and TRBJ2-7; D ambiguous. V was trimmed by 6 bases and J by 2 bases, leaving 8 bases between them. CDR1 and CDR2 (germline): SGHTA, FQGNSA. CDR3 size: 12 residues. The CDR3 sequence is CASSSGPYEQYF. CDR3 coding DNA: TGTGCCAGCAGTTCTGGCCCCTACGAGCAGTACTTC.

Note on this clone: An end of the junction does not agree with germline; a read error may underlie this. This CDR3 is CASSELTAGASGRAAINF. The DNA for the CDR3 is TGCGCCAGCAGTGAGCTTACAGCTGGGGCTAGCGGGAGGGCCGCGATAAACTTC. The chain recombines TRBV10-1 with TRBJ2-7; TRBD2 matches at 12 bases. The CDR3 contains 18 residues. Germline CDR1 reads WNHNN; CDR2 reads SYGVQD (reference sequence).

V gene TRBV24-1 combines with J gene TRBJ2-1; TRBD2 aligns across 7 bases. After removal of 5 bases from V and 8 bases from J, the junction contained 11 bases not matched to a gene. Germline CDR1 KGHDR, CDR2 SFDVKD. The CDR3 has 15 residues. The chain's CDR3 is CATSGGGRARDEQFF. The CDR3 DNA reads TGTGCCACCAGTGGGGGGGGGAGGGCCAGGGATGAGCAGTTCTTC.

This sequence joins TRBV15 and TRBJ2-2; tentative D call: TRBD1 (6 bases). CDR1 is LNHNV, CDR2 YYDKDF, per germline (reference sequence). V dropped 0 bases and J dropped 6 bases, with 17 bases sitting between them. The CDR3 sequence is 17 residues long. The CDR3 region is CATSREGPLQGPGELFF. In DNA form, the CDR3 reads TGTGCCACCAGCAGAGAGGGGCCCCTACAGGGTCCCGGGGAGCTGTTTTTT.

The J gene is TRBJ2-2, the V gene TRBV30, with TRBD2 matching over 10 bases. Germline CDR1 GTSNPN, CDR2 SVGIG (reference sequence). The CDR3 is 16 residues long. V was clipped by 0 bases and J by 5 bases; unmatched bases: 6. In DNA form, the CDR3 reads TGTGCCTGGAGTGTCCGACTAGCGGGCGAGACCGGGGAGCTGTTTTTT. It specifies CAWSVRLAGETGELFF.

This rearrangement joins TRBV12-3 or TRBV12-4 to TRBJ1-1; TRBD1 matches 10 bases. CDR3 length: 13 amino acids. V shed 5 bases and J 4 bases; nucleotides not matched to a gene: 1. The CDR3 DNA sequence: TGTGCCAGCAGTGACAGGGGGCCCACTGAAGCTTTCTTT. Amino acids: CASSDRGPTEAFF.

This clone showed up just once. CDR3 loop: CASSSLGLAGYEQYF. CDR3 bases: TGTGCCAGCAGTTCCCTCGGACTAGCGGGCTACGAGCAGTACTTC. The rearrangement links TRBV28 to TRBJ2-7; 11 nucleotides align to TRBD2. The CDR3 has 15 residues. V lost 4 bases and J lost 3; bases outside the gene matches: 5. Looked up from germline, CDR1 is MDHEN and CDR2 is SYDVKM.

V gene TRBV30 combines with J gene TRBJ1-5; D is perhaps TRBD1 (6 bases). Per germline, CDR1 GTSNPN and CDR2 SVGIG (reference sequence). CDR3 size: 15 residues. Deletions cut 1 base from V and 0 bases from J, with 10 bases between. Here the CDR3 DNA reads TGTGCCTGGAGTGAAGGGACATATAGCAATCAGCCCCAGCATTTT. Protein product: CAWSEGTYSNQPQHF.

For the CDR3, the DNA is TGTGCCAGCAGCTTAGTACCCCTACCCACCTACGAGCAGTACTTC. This sequence encodes CASSLVPLPTYEQYF. The chain links TRBV7-2 to TRBJ2-7; D ambiguous. CDR1 is SGHTA, CDR2 FQGNSA, per germline. V gave up 1 base and J gave up 2 bases, with 12 bases separating them. This CDR3 contains 15 residues.